This is a list of T cell receptor beta chains from one sample in a study of Ad26.COV2.S vaccination and SARS-CoV-2 variants. The repertoire was sequenced with immunoSEQ multiplex PCR; TCRdb's copy has only in-frame clones and lacks some. The data contain about 280,000 clones, more than 75% of them singletons. Specimen: peripheral blood, collected in a trial of Ad26.COV2.S vaccine versus placebo. These receptors were taken from a person aged 18-60 years who received the Ad26.COV2.S COVID-19 vaccine or a placebo. Both conserved end residues are part of each CDR3. A D gene is named only where the DNA matches it firmly. Clone size, where shown, is once, few, many, or a class for clones that have expanded.

j_call clone_size v_call d_call cdr3_aa cdr3_nt
TRBJ2-1 - TRBV11-2 TRBD2 CASSPNLAGVEQFF TGTGCCAGCAGCCCGAATCTAGCGGGAGTTGAGCAGTTCTTC
TRBJ1-5 - TRBV27 - CASSLKSNQPQHF TGTGCCAGCAGTTTAAAAAGCAATCAGCCCCAGCATTTT
TRBJ1-1 - TRBV5-1 - CASSSLTHTEAFF TGCGCCAGCAGCTCCTTGACCCACACTGAAGCTTTCTTT
TRBJ2-1 - TRBV6-2/TRBV6-3 - CASSPYDPSYNEQFF TGTGCCAGCAGTCCATACGACCCCTCCTACAATGAGCAGTTCTTC
TRBJ2-3 - TRBV6-1 - CASSDRTVTDTQYF TGTGCCAGCAGTGACCGGACAGTCACAGATACGCAGTATTTT
TRBJ1-1 - TRBV7-6 - CASSLSRSTEAFF TGTGCCAGCAGCTTAAGCAGGAGCACTGAAGCTTTCTTT
TRBJ2-1 - TRBV7-8 - CASSFPSYNEQFF TGTGCCAGCAGCTTTCCCAGCTACAATGAGCAGTTCTTC
TRBJ2-5 - TRBV14 TRBD2 CASSQVWASGVRRETQYF TGTGCCAGCAGCCAAGTATGGGCTAGCGGGGTGAGGCGAGAGACCCAGTACTTC
TRBJ1-4 once TRBV5-1 TRBD1 CASSLGGQGEKLFF TGCGCCAGCAGCCTCGGAGGACAGGGTGAAAAACTGTTTTTT
TRBJ1-1 - TRBV6-5 - CAVSHLNTEAFF TGTGCCGTCAGCCACTTGAACACTGAAGCTTTCTTT
TRBJ1-2 - TRBV5-1 TRBD1 CASSQEGQGGGYTF TGCGCCAGCAGCCAGGAGGGACAGGGTGGCGGCTACACCTTC
TRBJ1-1 - TRBV3-1/TRBV3-2 - CASSHTRGGTEAFF TGTGCCAGCAGCCATACGAGAGGGGGCACTGAAGCTTTCTTT
TRBJ1-1 - TRBV7-9 TRBD1 CASSQGVGDVDEAFF TGTGCCAGCAGCCAGGGGGTCGGGGACGTTGATGAAGCTTTCTTT
TRBJ2-2 - TRBV12-3/TRBV12-4 - CASSFRLTGELFF TGTGCCAGCAGTTTTCGGCTCACCGGGGAGCTGTTTTTT
TRBJ2-1 - TRBV15 TRBD1 CATSNMDRGRGEQFF TGTGCCACCAGCAACATGGACAGGGGTAGAGGCGAGCAGTTCTTC
TRBJ1-5 - TRBV19 - CASSWGENQPQHF TGTGCCAGTAGTTGGGGGGAAAATCAGCCCCAGCATTTT
TRBJ1-2 - TRBV10-3 - CAISDIARQKPPGYGYTF TGTGCCATCAGTGATATTGCCCGCCAGAAACCCCCCGGTTATGGCTACACCTTC
TRBJ2-7 - TRBV30 TRBD1 CAWSPGQGNYEQYF TGTGCCTGGAGCCCGGGACAGGGGAACTACGAGCAGTACTTC
TRBJ1-4 - TRBV6-5 TRBD1 CASIPTGPNEKLFF TGTGCCAGCATTCCGACAGGGCCTAATGAAAAACTGTTTTTT
TRBJ2-3 - TRBV10-3 - CAISESTSSSPDTQYF TGTGCCATCAGTGAGTCAACTTCAAGTTCTCCAGATACGCAGTATTTT
TRBJ2-3 - TRBV7-3 TRBD2 CASSSGLAGGPNTQYF TGTGCCAGCAGCTCGGGACTAGCGGGGGGGCCGAATACGCAGTATTTT
TRBJ1-2 - TRBV5-1 - CASSLALTPGAEGYTF TGCGCCAGCAGCTTGGCTCTAACCCCAGGGGCGGAGGGCTACACCTTC
TRBJ2-5 - TRBV25-1 - CASSEQLQETQYF TGTGCCAGCAGTGAGCAGCTCCAAGAGACCCAGTACTTC
TRBJ1-4 - TRBV4-1 - CASSQDFQGVEKLFF TGCGCCAGCAGCCAAGATTTCCAGGGTGTAGAAAAACTGTTTTTT
TRBJ1-2 - TRBV18 - CASSPSEARYGYTF TGTGCCAGCTCACCGTCTGAGGCCCGCTATGGCTACACCTTC
TRBJ2-1 - TRBV6-5 - CASSYSLRASEQFF TGTGCCAGCAGTTACTCTTTGAGGGCGTCTGAGCAGTTCTTC
TRBJ1-4 - TRBV3-1/TRBV3-2 - CASSFTYNEKLFF TGTGCCAGCAGCTTCACTTATAATGAAAAACTGTTTTTT
TRBJ1-2 - TRBV5-1 TRBD1 CASSFDRDGYTF TGCGCCAGCAGCTTCGACAGGGATGGCTACACCTTC
TRBJ1-5 - TRBV3-1/TRBV3-2 - CASSQDYSNQPQHF TGTGCCAGCAGCCAAGATTATAGCAATCAGCCCCAGCATTTT
TRBJ2-7 - TRBV4-1 TRBD2 CASSQDGSGSPSSYEQYF TGCGCCAGCAGCCAAGACGGTAGCGGGAGCCCGAGCTCCTACGAGCAGTACTTC
TRBJ2-7 - TRBV5-6 TRBD1 CASSSQGAFYEQYF TGTGCCAGCAGTTCACAGGGGGCGTTCTACGAGCAGTACTTC
TRBJ2-1 few TRBV5-5 TRBD2 CASSLVPTSGNQYNEQFF TGTGCCAGCAGCTTGGTTCCTACTAGCGGAAACCAATACAATGAGCAGTTCTTC
TRBJ2-5 - TRBV9 - CASSVRPSGPQETQYF TGTGCCAGCAGCGTCCGCCCCTCAGGGCCCCAAGAGACCCAGTACTTC
TRBJ2-2 - TRBV2 - CASSQGGVGELFF TGTGCCAGCTCTCAGGGTGGGGTAGGGGAGCTGTTTTTT
TRBJ2-7 - TRBV11-1 TRBD2 CASSLGGSSYEQYF TGTGCCAGCAGCTTGGGCGGGAGCTCCTACGAGCAGTACTTC
TRBJ1-6 many TRBV4-1 - CASSRTRGAGGFLHF TGCGCCAGCAGCCGGACCAGAGGTGCGGGGGGCTTTCTCCACTTT
TRBJ2-7 - TRBV3-1/TRBV3-2 TRBD2 CASSPRTSGISYEQYF TGTGCCAGCAGCCCCCGGACTAGCGGGATCTCCTACGAGCAGTACTTC
TRBJ1-2 - TRBV2 - CASSEEGGGYTF TGTGCCAGCAGTGAAGAGGGTGGAGGCTACACCTTC
TRBJ2-5 - TRBV5-1 - CASSLGQPSGETQYF TGCGCCAGCAGCTTGGGGCAACCCAGCGGAGAGACCCAATACTTC
TRBJ2-7 - TRBV18 - CASSPTSLGNEQYF TGTGCCAGCTCACCTACTAGCTTAGGGAACGAGCAGTACTTC